This T cell receptor (beta chain) emerged from a study of PD-1 blockade in classical Hodgkin lymphoma (dated by TCRdb to about 2020). Regarding the research as a whole: Nivolumab dosing was 3 mg/kg intravenously every 2 weeks, continuing until either disease progression or unacceptable toxicity. To define a peripheral blood immune signature of response to PD-1 blockade in classical Hodgkin lymphoma, the study combined TCR beta sequencing with CyTOF. Findings and caveats that apply to the study as a whole: Lower diversity was seen in patients whose nivolumab began less than 1 year after ASCT, and these patients were left out of later analyses so that immune reconstitution would not confound the results. A significant rise by C4D1 was seen in CD4+ but not CD8+ TCR diversity (p=0.0027 vs p=0.16), with the rise being most apparent in complete responders (p=0.02). Baseline TCR diversity was reported to be lower in newly diagnosed patients than in healthy donors, and even lower in relapsed/refractory patients. The study was restricted to a single clinical trial cohort, and the causes of repertoire differences, possibly disease activity or prior therapy, were left undefined. Trial patients with a complete response had baseline diversity similar to that of newly diagnosed patients, while partial responders and progressors had significantly lower diversity.

The Qiagen DNeasy kit was used to extract genomic DNA both from unsorted PBMCs and from the negatively selected CD4+ and CD8+ fractions. TCR beta CDR3 regions were amplified by immunoSEQ multiplex PCR using primers annealing to V and J segments. A synthetic immune receptor repertoire was used to minimize amplification bias, and any remaining bias was removed computationally after sequencing. For the original study's pipeline: Custom Python scripts were used to quantify repertoire diversity as the Shannon entropy index. Unsorted, CD4+ and CD8+ repertoires were analyzed separately, except in combined analyses where CD4+ and CD8+ sequences were merged in silico. Clonal expansion was defined as a frequency increase of at least 2-fold after treatment compared with C1D1, and clones undetected at baseline were assigned a pseudocount of 0.5. Singleton clones were defined as clones with 0 or 1 copy at C1D1, and non-singleton clones were defined as clones with 2 or more copies. By matching protein sequences in sorted samples from the same patient, clones expanded in unsorted samples were annotated as CD4+, CD8+ or unknown. Wilcoxon tests on paired samples were used to test changes in diversity from C1D1 to C4D1. As stored in TCRdb, this immuneACCESS dataset retains in-frame rearrangements with V and J assigned. A fraction of the clones does not appear; measured against another copy, unresolved V genes explain less than half of the discrepancy, and the remainder lacks a known reason. V and J calls and clone size are as listed in that table; D and trimming were resolved from the DNA. Present in this sample are about 41,000 clones, roughly 80% of which were seen just once. The top ten clonotypes cover 20% to 25% of the sample.

The time point label here, explained by the study, means: cycle 1 day 1 (C1D1), immediately before nivolumab initiation. All trial patients had relapsed after autologous stem cell transplantation, with cohorts A, B and C differing in prior brentuximab vedotin exposure. A total of approximately 51 patients with relapsed/refractory classical Hodgkin lymphoma made up the trial cohort, and each patient's best overall response was complete response, partial response or progressive disease. In the multi-cohort phase II CheckMate 205 trial, trial patients received single-agent nivolumab. An independent review committee assessed best overall response by applying the 2007 International Working Group response criteria. Trial PBMCs were collected immediately before nivolumab initiation (C1D1) and during therapy at cycle 2 day 1 and cycle 4 day 1. Peripheral blood was collected in 8 mL Vacutainer Cell Preparation Tubes, from which PBMCs were isolated by centrifugation and then cryopreserved.

This clone occurred a few times. Its antigen specificity is not known. No base-level quality is on record; no much larger clone is a single base apart. CDR1 is given as SGHDT and CDR2 as YYEEEE, both from the germline V gene. The germline ends are 11 bases apart after V is trimmed by 4 bases and J by 3 bases. The CDR3, from cysteine to phenylalanine, totals 14 residues. The DNA shown is the 42-base CDR3, in frame from base 1. Rearrangement joined TRBV5-6 to TRBJ1-5; TRBD1 could be the D gene, as 6 bases match. The receptor was isolated from a human donor with classical Hodgkin lymphoma. Sample: peripheral blood mononuclear cells (PBMCs), taken at baseline. The CDR3 protein: CASSRQEFNQPQHF. The nucleotide sequence is TGTGCCAGCAGCCGACAGGAGTTCAATCAGCCCCAGCATTTT.